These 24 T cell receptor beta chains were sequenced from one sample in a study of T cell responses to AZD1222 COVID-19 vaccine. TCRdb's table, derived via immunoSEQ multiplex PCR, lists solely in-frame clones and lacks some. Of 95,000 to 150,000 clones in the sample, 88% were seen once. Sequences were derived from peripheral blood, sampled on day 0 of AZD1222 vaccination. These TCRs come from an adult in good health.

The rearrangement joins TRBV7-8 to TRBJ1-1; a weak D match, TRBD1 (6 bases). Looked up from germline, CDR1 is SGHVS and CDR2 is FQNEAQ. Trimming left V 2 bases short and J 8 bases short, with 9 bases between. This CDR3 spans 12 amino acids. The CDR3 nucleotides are TGTGCCAGCAGCTTAAAAGGACAGGAAGCTTTCTTT. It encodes CASSLKGQEAFF.

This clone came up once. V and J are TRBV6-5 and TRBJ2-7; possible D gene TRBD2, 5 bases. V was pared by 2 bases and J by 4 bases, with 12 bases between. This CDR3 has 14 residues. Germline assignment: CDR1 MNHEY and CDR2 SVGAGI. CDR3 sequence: CASSYTHRGYEQYF. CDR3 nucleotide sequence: TGTGCCAGCAGTTACACCCATCGAGGGTACGAGCAGTACTTC.

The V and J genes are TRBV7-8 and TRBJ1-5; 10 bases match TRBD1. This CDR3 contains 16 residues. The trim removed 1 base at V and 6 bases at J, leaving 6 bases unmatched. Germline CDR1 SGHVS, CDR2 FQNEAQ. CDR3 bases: TGTGCCAGCAGCTTAGGTTTGGGACAGGGGAGTCAGCCCCAGCATTTT. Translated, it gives CASSLGLGQGSQPQHF.

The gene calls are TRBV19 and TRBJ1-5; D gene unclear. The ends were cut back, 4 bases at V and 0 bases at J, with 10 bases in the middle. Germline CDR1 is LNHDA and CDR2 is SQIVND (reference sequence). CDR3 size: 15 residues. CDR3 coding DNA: TGTGCCAGTAGTACGGCTGGGTATAGCAATCAGCCCCAGCATTTT. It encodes CASSTAGYSNQPQHF.

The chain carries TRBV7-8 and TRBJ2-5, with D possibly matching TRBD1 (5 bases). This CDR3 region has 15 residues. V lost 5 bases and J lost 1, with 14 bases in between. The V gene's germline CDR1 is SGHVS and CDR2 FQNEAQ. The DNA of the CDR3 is TGTGCCAGCAGCCCGAATGGGGCAGTCCAAGAGACCCAGTACTTC. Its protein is CASSPNGAVQETQYF.

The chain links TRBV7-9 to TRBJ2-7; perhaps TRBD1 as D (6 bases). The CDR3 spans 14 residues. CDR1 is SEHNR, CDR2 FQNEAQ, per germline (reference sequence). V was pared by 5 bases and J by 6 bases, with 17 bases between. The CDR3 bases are TGTGCCAGCAGCGGCGCAGACAGGTTTGGCGAGCAGTACTTC. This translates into CASSGADRFGEQYF.

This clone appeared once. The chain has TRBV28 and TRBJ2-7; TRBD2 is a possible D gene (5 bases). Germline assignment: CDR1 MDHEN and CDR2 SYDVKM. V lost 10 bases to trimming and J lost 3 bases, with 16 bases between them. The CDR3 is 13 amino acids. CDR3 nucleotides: TGTGCCATCGAGAATCGGGGAAACTACGAGCAGTACTTC. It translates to CAIENRGNYEQYF.

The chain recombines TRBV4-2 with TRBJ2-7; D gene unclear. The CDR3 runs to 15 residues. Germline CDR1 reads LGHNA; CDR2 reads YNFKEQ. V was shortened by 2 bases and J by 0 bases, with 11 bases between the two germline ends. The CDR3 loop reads CASSQSRILSYEQYF. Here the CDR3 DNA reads TGTGCCAGCAGCCAATCCAGAATACTCTCCTACGAGCAGTACTTC.

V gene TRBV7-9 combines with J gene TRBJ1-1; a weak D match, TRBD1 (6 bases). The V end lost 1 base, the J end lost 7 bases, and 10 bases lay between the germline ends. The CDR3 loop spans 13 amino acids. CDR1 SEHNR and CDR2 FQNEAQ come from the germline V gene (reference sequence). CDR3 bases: TGTGCCAGCAGCTTAGGGGGAGGGGGTGAAGCTTTCTTT. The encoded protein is CASSLGGGGEAFF.

CDR3 amino acids: CSVPTGTNGYTF. Written as DNA, the CDR3 is TGCAGCGTCCCCACCGGGACCAATGGCTACACCTTC. The V gene is TRBV29-1, the J gene TRBJ1-2; maybe TRBD1 (5 bases). This CDR3 spans 12 amino acids. The germline gives CDR1 SQVTM, CDR2 ANQGSEA. Trimming removed 6 bases at V and 6 bases at J, with 14 bases between.

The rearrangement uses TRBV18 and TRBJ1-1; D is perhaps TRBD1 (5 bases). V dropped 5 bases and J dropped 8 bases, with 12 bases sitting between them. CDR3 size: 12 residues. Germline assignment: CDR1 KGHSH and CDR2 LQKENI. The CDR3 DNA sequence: TGTGCCAGCTCATCCCAGGGTTTGGAAGCTTTCTTT. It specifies CASSSQGLEAFF. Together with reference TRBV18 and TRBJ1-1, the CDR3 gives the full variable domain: NAGVMQNPRHLVRRRGQEARLRCSPMKGHSHVYWYRQLPEEGLKFMVYLQKENIIDESGMPKERFSAEFPKEGPSILRIQQVVRGDSAAYFCASSSQGLEAFFGQGTRLTVV.

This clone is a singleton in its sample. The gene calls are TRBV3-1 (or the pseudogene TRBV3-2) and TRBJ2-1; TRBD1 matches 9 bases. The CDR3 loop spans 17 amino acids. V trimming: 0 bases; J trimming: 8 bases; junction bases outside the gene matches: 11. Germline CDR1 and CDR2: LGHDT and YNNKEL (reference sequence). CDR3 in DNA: TGTGCCAGCAGCCAAGAAAAGACCGGACAGGGGATCCATGAGCAGTTCTTC. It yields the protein CASSQEKTGQGIHEQFF.

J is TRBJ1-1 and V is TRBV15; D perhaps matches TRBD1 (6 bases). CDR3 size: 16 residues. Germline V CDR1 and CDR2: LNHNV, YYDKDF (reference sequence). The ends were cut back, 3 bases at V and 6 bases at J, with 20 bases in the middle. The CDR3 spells CATSSTLGTPSPEAFF. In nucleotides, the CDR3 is TGTGCCACCAGCAGCACCCTAGGGACACCCTCCCCTGAAGCTTTCTTT. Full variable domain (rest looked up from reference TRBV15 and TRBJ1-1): DAMVIQNPRYQVTQFGKPVTLSCSQTLNHNVMYWYQQKSSQAPKLLFHYYDKDFNNEADTPDNFQSRRPNTSFCFLDIRSPGLGDTAMYLCATSSTLGTPSPEAFFGQGTRLTVV.

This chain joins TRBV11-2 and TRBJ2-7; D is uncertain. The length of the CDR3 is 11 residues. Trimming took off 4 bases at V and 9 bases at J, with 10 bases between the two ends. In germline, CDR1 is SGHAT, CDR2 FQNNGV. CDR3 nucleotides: TGTGCCAGCAGCTCTGGACCTGGGCAGTACTTC. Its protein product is CASSSGPGQYF.

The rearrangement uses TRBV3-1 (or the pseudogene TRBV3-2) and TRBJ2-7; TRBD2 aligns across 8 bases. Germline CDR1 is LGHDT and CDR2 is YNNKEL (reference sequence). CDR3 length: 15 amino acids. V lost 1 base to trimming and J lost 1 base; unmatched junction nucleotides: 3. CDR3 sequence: CASSQGSGGSYEQYF. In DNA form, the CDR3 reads TGTGCCAGCAGCCAAGGAAGCGGGGGATCCTACGAGCAGTACTTC.

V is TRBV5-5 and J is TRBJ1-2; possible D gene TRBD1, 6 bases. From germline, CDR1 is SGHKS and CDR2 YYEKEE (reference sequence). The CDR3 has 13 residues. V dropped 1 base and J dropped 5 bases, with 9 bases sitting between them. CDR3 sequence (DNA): TGTGCCAGCAGCTTGCAACAGGGATATGGCTACACCTTC. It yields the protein CASSLQQGYGYTF.

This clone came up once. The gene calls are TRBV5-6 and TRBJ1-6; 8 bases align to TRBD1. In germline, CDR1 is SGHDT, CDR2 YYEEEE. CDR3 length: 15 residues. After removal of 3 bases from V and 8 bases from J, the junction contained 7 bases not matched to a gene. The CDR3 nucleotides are TGTGCCAGCAGCTACTTGGGGACAGGTCATTCACCCCTCCACTTT. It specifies CASSYLGTGHSPLHF.

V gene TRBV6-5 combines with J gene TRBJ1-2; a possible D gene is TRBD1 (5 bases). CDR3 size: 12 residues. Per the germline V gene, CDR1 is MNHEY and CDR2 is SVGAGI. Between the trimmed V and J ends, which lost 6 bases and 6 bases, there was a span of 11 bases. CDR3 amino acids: CASRGQGNGYTF. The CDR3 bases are TGTGCCAGCAGGGGCCAGGGCAATGGCTACACCTTC.

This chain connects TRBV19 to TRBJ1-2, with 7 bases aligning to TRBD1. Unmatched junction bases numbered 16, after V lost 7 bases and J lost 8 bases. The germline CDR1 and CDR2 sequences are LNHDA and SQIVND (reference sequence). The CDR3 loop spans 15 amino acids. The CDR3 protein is CASNRYDQGVDGYTF. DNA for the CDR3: TGTGCCAGTAATAGGTACGACCAGGGGGTAGACGGCTACACCTTC.

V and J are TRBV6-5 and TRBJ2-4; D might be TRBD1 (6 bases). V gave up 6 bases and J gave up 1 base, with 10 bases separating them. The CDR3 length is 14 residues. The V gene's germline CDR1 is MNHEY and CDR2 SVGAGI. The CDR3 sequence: CASRQGVAKNIQYF. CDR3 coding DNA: TGTGCCAGCAGACAGGGTGTTGCCAAAAACATTCAGTACTTC.

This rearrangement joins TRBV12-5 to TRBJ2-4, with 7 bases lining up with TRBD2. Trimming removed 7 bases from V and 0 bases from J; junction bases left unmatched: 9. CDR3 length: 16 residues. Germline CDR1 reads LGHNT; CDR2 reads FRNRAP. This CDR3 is CASAPGEGIAKNIQYF. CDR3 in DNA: TGTGCTAGTGCCCCTGGGGAGGGTATAGCCAAAAACATTCAGTACTTC.

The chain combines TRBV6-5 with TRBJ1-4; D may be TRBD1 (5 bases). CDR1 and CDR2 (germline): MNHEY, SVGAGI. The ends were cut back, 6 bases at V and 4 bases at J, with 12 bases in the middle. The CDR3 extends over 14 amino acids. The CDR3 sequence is CASRDQGFNEKLFF. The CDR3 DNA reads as TGTGCCAGCAGGGACCAGGGTTTTAATGAAAAACTGTTTTTT.

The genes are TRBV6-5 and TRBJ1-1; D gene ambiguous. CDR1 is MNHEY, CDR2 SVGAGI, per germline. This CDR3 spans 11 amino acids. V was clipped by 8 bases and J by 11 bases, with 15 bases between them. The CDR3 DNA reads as TGTGCCAGCTTTGACTCAGTTGGGGCTTTCTTT. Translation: CASFDSVGAFF.

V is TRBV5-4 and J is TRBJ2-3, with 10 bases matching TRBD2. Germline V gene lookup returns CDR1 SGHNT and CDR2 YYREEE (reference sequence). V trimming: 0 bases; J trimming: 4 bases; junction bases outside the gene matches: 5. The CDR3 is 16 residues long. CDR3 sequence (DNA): TGTGCCAGCAGCTTGGGGGTAGCGGGGGGTCCAGATACGCAGTATTTT. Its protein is CASSLGVAGGPDTQYF.